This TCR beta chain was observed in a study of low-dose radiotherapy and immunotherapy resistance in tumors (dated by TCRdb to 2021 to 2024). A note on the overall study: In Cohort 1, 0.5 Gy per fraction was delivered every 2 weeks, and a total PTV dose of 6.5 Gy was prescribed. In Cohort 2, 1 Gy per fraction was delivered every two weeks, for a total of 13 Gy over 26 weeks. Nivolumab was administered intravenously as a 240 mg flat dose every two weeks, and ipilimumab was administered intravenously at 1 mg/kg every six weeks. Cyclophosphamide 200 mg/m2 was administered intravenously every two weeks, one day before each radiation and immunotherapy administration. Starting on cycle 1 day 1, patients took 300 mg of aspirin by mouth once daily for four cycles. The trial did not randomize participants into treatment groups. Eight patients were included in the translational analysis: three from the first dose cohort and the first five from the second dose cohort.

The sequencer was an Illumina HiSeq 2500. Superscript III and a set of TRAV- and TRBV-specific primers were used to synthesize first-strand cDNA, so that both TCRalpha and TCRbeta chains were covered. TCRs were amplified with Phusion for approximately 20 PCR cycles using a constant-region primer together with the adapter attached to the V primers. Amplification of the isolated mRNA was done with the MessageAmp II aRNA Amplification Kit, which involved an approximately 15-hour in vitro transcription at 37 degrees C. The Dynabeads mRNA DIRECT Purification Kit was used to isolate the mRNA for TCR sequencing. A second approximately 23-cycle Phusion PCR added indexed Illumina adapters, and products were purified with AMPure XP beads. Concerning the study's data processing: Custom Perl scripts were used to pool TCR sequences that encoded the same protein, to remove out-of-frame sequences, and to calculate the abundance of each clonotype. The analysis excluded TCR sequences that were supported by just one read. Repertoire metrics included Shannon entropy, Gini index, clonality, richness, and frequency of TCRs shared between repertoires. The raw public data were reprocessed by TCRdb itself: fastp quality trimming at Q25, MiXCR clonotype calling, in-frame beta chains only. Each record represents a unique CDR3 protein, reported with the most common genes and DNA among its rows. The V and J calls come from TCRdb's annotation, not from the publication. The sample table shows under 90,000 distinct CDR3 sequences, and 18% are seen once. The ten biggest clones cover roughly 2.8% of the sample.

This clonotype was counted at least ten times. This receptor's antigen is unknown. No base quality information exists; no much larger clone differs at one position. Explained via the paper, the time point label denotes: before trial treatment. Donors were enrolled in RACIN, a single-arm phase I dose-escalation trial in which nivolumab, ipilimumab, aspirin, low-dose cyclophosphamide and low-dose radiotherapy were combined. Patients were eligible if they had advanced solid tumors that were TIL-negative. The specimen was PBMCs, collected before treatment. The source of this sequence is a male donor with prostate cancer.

The sequenced DNA: TGTGCCAGCAGCTTGGGGTCGGGGAACACCGGGGAGCTGTTTTTT. It translates as CASSLGSGNTGELFF. Recombination connected TRBV7-2 to TRBJ2-2; the D gene remains uncertain. The CDR3 spans 15 residues, from the cysteine through the phenylalanine. CDR3 DNA only is kept here, 45 bases in frame from base 1. CDR1 SGHTA and CDR2 FQGNSA were looked up in the germline V gene. V is shortened by 3 bases, J by 1 base, and the region joining them spans 9 bases.